This passage covers 20 T cell receptor beta chains from one sample sequenced in a study of OX40 agonist ivuxolimab in advanced cancers. Only in-frame clones appear in the TCRdb table, and some are missing; sequencing was by immunoSEQ multiplex PCR. Of about 72,000 clones listed, roughly 90% are singletons. Sequenced material: CD4+ or CD8+ T cells sorted from blood, taken in a trial of the OX40 agonist ivuxolimab. Receptor source: an adult with an advanced solid tumor such as melanoma, head and neck, liver or kidney cancer.

The chain is built from TRBV9 and TRBJ1-2, with 8 bases that match TRBD1. Germline V CDR1 and CDR2: SGDLS, YYNGEE. The CDR3 is made up of 14 amino acids. V lost 0 bases, J lost 8 bases, and 6 bases stayed unmatched. CDR3: CASSVGTGSLGYTF. Here the CDR3 DNA reads TGTGCCAGCAGCGTAGGGACAGGGTCTCTGGGCTACACCTTC.

This clone was seen only once. The chain links TRBV9 to TRBJ2-1; D possibly corresponds to TRBD2 (5 bases). Germline CDR1 reads SGDLS; CDR2 reads YYNGEE. This CDR3 has 14 residues. V lost 2 bases, J lost 3 bases, and 9 bases lay in between. The CDR3 region is CASSVSGIYNEQFF. CDR3 DNA sequence: TGTGCCAGCAGCGTCAGCGGTATCTACAATGAGCAGTTCTTC.

This clone appeared a few times. The chain uses TRBV5-1 and TRBJ1-2; D might be TRBD1 (6 bases). The V and J ends lost 5 bases and 0 bases respectively, with 8 bases between them. Looked up from germline, CDR1 is SGHRS and CDR2 is YFSETQ. The CDR3 spans 13 residues. CDR3 sequence: CASRGASNYGYTF. In DNA, the CDR3 is TGCGCCAGCAGGGGGGCATCTAACTATGGCTACACCTTC.

This clone was picked up one time. The chain carries TRBV27 and TRBJ2-3; D is possibly TRBD1 (6 bases). Germline V gives CDR1 MNHEY, CDR2 SMNVEV (reference sequence). The CDR3 consists of 16 residues. V was pared by 7 bases and J by 9 bases, with 26 bases between. The CDR3 region is CASTRAGQLSGNTQYF. CDR3 DNA sequence: TGTGCCAGCACCCGCGCTGGACAGCTAAGCGGTAACACGCAGTATTTT.

This clone was seen more than once but under ten times. The chain couples TRBV5-1 to TRBJ2-1; TRBD2 aligns across 9 bases. J was trimmed by 7 bases and V by 3 bases; bases with no gene match: 5. Germline V gives CDR1 SGHRS, CDR2 YFSETQ. The CDR3 contains 14 residues. CDR3 sequence reads: CASSSGLAWNEQFF. In DNA, the CDR3 is TGCGCCAGCAGCTCGGGACTAGCTTGGAATGAGCAGTTCTTC.

This chain links TRBV6-5 with TRBJ2-7; D call uncertain. Looked up from germline, CDR1 is MNHEY and CDR2 is SVGAGI. Trimming pared 5 bases from V and 6 bases from J, leaving 8 bases between. CDR3 length: 11 residues. The CDR3 region is CASSLGSEQYF. The CDR3 coding sequence is TGTGCCAGCAGTCTAGGGTCCGAGCAGTACTTC.

The CDR3 nucleotides are TGTGCCAGCAGCTTAGGACTAGCGGCGGCCGAGCAGTTCTTC. Its translation is CASSLGLAAAEQFF. This rearrangement joins TRBV7-6 to TRBJ2-1; TRBD2 matches 9 bases. The germline gives CDR1 SGHVS, CDR2 FNYEAQ. Trimming at V came to 1 base and at J to 10 bases, leaving 5 bases not matched to a gene. The CDR3 loop spans 14 amino acids.

CDR3: CACSRGGGETQYF. The CDR3, as DNA: TGTGCCTGCAGCCGTGGCGGGGGGGAGACCCAGTACTTC. V is TRBV30 and J is TRBJ2-5, with TRBD2 matching 8 bases. CDR3 length equals 13 residues. Germline V gene data show CDR1 as GTSNPN and CDR2 as SVGIG (reference sequence). Trimming removed 6 bases from V and 5 bases from J; junction bases left unmatched: 8.

V and J are TRBV11-2 and TRBJ1-1; D is undetermined. Germline values: CDR1 SGHAT, CDR2 FQNNGV. The CDR3 loop spans 14 amino acids. Trimming shortened V by 5 bases and J by 6 bases, and 16 bases separated the two germline ends. CDR3 nucleotide sequence: TGTGCCAGCAGCCATCCTGGAGGAGGCGCTGAAGCTTTCTTT. Protein: CASSHPGGGAEAFF.

The chain joins TRBV7-3 to TRBJ2-5, with 16 bases identical to TRBD2. V lost 5 bases, J lost 4 bases, and 7 bases stayed unmatched. CDR1 and CDR2 (germline): SGHTA, FQGTGA. There are 17 residues in the CDR3. CDR3 bases: TGTGCCAGCAGCCCCGGGACTAGCGGGGGGGTGGGAGAGACCCAGTACTTC. Amino acids: CASSPGTSGGVGETQYF.

The chain links TRBV19 to TRBJ2-5; TRBD2 matches 8 bases. The CDR3 contains 15 residues. J was trimmed by 1 base and V by 7 bases; bases with no gene match: 8. Germline CDR1 is LNHDA and CDR2 is SQIVND (reference sequence). The CDR3 reads CASTSKGLGQETQYF. The CDR3 coding sequence is TGTGCCAGTACCTCAAAGGGACTAGGCCAAGAGACCCAGTACTTC.

The V gene is TRBV19, the J gene TRBJ1-5; D is perhaps TRBD1 (6 bases). Germline V CDR1 and CDR2: LNHDA, SQIVND (reference sequence). Trimming took 2 bases from V and 5 from J, leaving 16 bases between them. The CDR3 contains 16 residues. CDR3 residues: CASSITGQRGDQPQHF. CDR3 in DNA: TGTGCCAGTAGTATAACGGGACAAAGAGGGGATCAGCCCCAGCATTTT.

The chain employs TRBV27 and TRBJ2-2, with a weak D call TRBD2 (6 bases). V was trimmed by 5 bases and J by 0 bases, leaving 10 bases between them. CDR3 length equals 15 residues. Germline V lookup: CDR1 MNHEY, CDR2 SMNVEV (reference sequence). CDR3 protein: CASSPGEPNTGELFF. CDR3 DNA sequence: TGTGCCAGCAGTCCGGGAGAACCGAACACCGGGGAGCTGTTTTTT.

The rearrangement uses TRBV6-4 and TRBJ2-5, with 15 nucleotides matching TRBD2. The CDR3 is 17 amino acids. The V segment lost 3 bases and the J segment 3 bases; nucleotides outside the gene matches: 5. Germline-derived CDR1 and CDR2 are MRHNA and SNTAGT. CDR3 residues: CASSEGLAGGIEETQYF. For the CDR3, the DNA is TGTGCCAGCAGTGAGGGACTAGCGGGAGGAATTGAAGAGACCCAGTACTTC.

This chain uses TRBV19 with TRBJ2-2; D might be TRBD1 or TRBD2, each matching 5 bases. The germline CDR1 and CDR2 sequences are LNHDA and SQIVND (reference sequence). The V end lost 1 base, the J end lost 3 bases, and 18 bases lay between the germline ends. CDR3 length equals 18 residues. The CDR3 protein is CASSIVGRGTVDTGELFF. The DNA for the CDR3 is TGTGCCAGTAGTATAGTCGGTAGAGGGACGGTGGACACCGGGGAGCTGTTTTTT.

This chain joins TRBV18 and TRBJ2-1; 7 positions agree with TRBD2. The CDR3 has 16 amino acids. In germline, CDR1 is KGHSH, CDR2 LQKENI. V lost 3 bases, J lost 2 bases, and 7 bases stayed unmatched. The CDR3 DNA is TGTGCCAGCTCACCTCCACTGGGAGGGACCTACAATGAGCAGTTCTTC. This translates into CASSPPLGGTYNEQFF.

Comments on this clone: Additional DNA sequences in this sample encode the identical CDR3. J is TRBJ2-7 and V is TRBV28; the match to TRBD2 covers 9 bases. This CDR3 comprises 12 residues. Germline CDR1 and CDR2: MDHEN and SYDVKM. V lost 8 bases and J lost 3; bases outside the gene matches: 2. CDR3 in amino acids: CASSSGNYEQYF. CDR3 sequence (DNA): TGTGCCAGCTCTAGCGGGAACTACGAGCAGTACTTC.

The J gene is TRBJ1-4, the V gene TRBV11-3; 7 positions match TRBD1. The CDR3 is 14 amino acids. With 5 bases clipped from V and 3 bases from J, the junction kept 3 bases outside the gene matches. CDR1 SGHNT and CDR2 YENEEA come from the germline V gene. The CDR3 loop reads CASSPGQANEKLFF. As DNA, the CDR3 is TGTGCCAGCAGCCCTGGACAGGCTAATGAAAAACTGTTTTTT.

This chain joins TRBV11-2 and TRBJ2-3; 9 bases map to TRBD2. The CDR3 runs 17 residues. J was trimmed by 4 bases and V by 5 bases; bases with no gene match: 13. Germline CDR1 and CDR2: SGHAT and FQNNGV. CDR3 protein: CASSGSRGGASADTQYF. The CDR3 nucleotides read TGTGCCAGCAGCGGCAGCCGCGGGGGGGCCTCCGCAGATACGCAGTATTTT.

The chain links TRBV27 to TRBJ2-7; 12 bases match TRBD2. CDR3 length equals 14 residues. Looked up from germline, CDR1 is MNHEY and CDR2 is SMNVEV (reference sequence). V dropped 6 bases and J dropped 10; count of bases not matched to a gene: 10. The DNA of the CDR3 is TGTGCCAGCAGCTCACCTGGGACTAGCGGGTACCAGTACTTC. It specifies CASSSPGTSGYQYF.